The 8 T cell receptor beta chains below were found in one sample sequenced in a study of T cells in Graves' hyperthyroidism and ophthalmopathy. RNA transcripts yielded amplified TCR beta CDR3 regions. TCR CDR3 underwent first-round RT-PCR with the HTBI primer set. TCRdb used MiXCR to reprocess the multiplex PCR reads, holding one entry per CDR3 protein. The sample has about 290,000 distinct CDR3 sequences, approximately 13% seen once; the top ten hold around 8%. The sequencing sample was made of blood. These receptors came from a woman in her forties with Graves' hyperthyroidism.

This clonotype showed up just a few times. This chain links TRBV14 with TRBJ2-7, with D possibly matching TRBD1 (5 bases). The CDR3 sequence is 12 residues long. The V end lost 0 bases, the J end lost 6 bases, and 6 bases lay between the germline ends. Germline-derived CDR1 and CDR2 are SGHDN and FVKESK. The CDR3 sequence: CASSQDQGEQYF. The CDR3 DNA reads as TGTGCCAGCAGCCAAGACCAGGGCGAGCAGTACTTC.

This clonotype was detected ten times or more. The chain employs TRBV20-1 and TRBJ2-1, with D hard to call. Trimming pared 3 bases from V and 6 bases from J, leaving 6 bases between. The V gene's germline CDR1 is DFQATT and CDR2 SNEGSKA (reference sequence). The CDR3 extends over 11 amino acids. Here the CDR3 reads CSASQVNEQFF. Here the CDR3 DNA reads TGCAGTGCTAGCCAGGTCAATGAGCAGTTCTTC.

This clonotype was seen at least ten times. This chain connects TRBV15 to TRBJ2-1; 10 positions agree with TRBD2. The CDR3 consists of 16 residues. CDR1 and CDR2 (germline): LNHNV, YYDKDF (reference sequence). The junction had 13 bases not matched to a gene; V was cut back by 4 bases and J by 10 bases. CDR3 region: CATSNFQREGRREQFF. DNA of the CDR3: TGTGCCACCAGCAACTTCCAGCGGGAGGGCCGGAGGGAGCAGTTCTTC. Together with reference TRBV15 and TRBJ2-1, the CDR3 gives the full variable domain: DAMVIQNPRYQVTQFGKPVTLSCSQTLNHNVMYWYQQKSSQAPKLLFHYYDKDFNNEADTPDNFQSRRPNTSFCFLDIRSPGLGDTAMYLCATSNFQREGRREQFFGPGTRLTVL.

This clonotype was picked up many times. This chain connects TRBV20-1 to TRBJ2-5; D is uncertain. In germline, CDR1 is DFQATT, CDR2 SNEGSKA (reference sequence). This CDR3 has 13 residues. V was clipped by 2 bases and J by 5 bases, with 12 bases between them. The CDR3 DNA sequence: TGCAGTGCTAGAATTGGTTCTGAGGAGACCCAGTACTTC. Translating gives CSARIGSEETQYF.

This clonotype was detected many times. For the CDR3, the DNA is TGTGCCACCAGCAGAGACAGGGTCCCTCAGCCCCAGCATTTT. Its protein product is CATSRDRVPQPQHF. The V and J genes are TRBV15 and TRBJ1-5; D is possibly TRBD1 (5 bases). Germline CDR1 LNHNV, CDR2 YYDKDF (reference sequence). Trimming removed 0 bases from V and 6 bases from J, with 9 bases in between. The CDR3 extends over 14 amino acids.

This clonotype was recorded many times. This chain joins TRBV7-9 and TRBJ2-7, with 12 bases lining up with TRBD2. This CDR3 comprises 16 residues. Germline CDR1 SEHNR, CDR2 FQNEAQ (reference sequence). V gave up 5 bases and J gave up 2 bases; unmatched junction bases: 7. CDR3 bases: TGTGCCAGCAGCCCCTTGACTAGCGGGAGACCCTACGAGCAGTACTTC. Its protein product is CASSPLTSGRPYEQYF. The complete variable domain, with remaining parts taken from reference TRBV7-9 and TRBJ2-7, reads DTGVSQNPRHKITKRGQNVTFRCDPISEHNRLYWYRQTLGQGPEFLTYFQNEAQLEKSRLLSDRFSAERPKGSFSTLEIQRTEQGDSAMYLCASSPLTSGRPYEQYFGPGTRLTVT.

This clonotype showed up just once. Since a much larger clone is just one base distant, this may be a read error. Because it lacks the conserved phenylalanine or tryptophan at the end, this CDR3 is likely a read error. The CDR3 nucleotides are TGTGCCAGCAGCAACGGACAGGGGGGGCACAATGAGCAGTTCTCC. Translating gives CASSNGQGGHNEQFS. The chain uses TRBV7-9 and TRBJ2-1; 10 nucleotides line up with TRBD1. Germline V gives CDR1 SEHNR, CDR2 FQNEAQ (reference sequence). The junction had 6 bases not matched to a gene; V was cut back by 5 bases and J by 5 bases. The CDR3 has 15 amino acids.

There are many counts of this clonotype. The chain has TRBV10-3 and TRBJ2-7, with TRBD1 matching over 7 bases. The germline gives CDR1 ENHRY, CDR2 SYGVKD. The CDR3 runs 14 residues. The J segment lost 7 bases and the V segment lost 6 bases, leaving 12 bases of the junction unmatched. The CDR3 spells CAIRRTGDSAEQYF. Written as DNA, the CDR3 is TGTGCCATCAGACGGACAGGTGACTCGGCGGAGCAGTACTTC.